The T cell receptor beta chain described here comes from a study of blood T cell repertoires in COVID-19. Overall study: Sample material is recorded as cDNA or gDNA derived from T cells, B-cell-depleted T cells, or PBMCs.

The CDR3 loop spans 15 amino acids. The germline gives CDR1 SGDLS, CDR2 YYNGEE. Trimming took off 6 bases at V and 2 bases at J, with 17 bases between the two ends. In the source study's methods: Reference gene primer amplification yielded estimated nucleated cell counts. Using immunoSEQ multiplex PCR, the repertoire was profiled, and TCRdb retains in-frame clones only, with some absent. The DNA gave D and trimming, while V, J and clone size come from that table. In the table there are about 74,000 clones, roughly 88% of which are singletons. The chain recombines TRBV9 with TRBJ2-5; D gene uncertain. The receptor was derived from a woman of 80 years or more with acute or convalescent COVID-19. The material sequenced was peripheral blood. This chain's CDR3 is CASTNMGGQQETQYF. CDR3 DNA sequence: TGTGCCAGCACCAATATGGGTGGGCAGCAAGAGACCCAGTACTTC. The full variable domain, its missing parts supplied by reference TRBV9 and TRBJ2-5, is DSGVTQTPKHLITATGQRVTLRCSPRSGDLSVYWYQQSLDQGLQFLIQYYNGEERAKGNILERFSAQQFPDLHSELNLSSLELGDSALYFCASTNMGGQQETQYFGPGTRLLVL.